This T cell receptor beta chain was captured in a study of Ad26.COV2.S vaccination and SARS-CoV-2 variants (dated by TCRdb to about 2021). With respect to the entire study: Donors in the vaccine arm were drawn from COV1001, a phase I-IIa trial of Ad26.COV2.S in healthy adults that was multicentre, randomized, double-blind and placebo-controlled. Dosing of Ad26.COV2.S was intramuscular, at either 5x10^10 or 1x10^11 viral particles, delivered as one shot or as two shots spaced 56 days apart. TCRbeta repertoire sequencing served as the tool for gauging how specific and how broad the SARS-CoV-2-reactive T cell receptors were following Ad26.COV2.S vaccination. A total of approximately 30 samples were included in the TCR-sequenced set, comprising roughly 19 Ad26.COV2.S vaccine recipients, 5 placebo recipients and 8 SARS-CoV-2 convalescent individuals. Participants in the trial were split at random into five groups of five each, receiving low-dose or high-dose Ad26.COV2.S once or twice, or else placebo on both occasions. Blinding of investigators to trial group allocation was maintained during experiments and outcome assessment. Findings and caveats that apply to the study as a whole: Vaccine and placebo recipients had comparable non-spike TCR breadth, which fits with the vaccine containing only spike. After vaccination, substantial breadth of spike-specific CD8+ and CD4+ T cell responses was reported. Comparing responses between vaccine doses or regimens was not something the study was powered to do. The authors noted that the TCR breadth and depth analyses may have underestimated total T cell responses. Compared with placebo recipients, Ad26.COV2.S recipients showed higher spike-specific TCR breadth (P = 0.0014).

TCRbeta CDR3 regions were sequenced with the immunoSEQ Assay. After extraction, genomic DNA underwent amplification by bias-controlled multiplex PCR, followed by high-throughput sequencing. As for how the authors treated the data: To quantify the absolute abundance of every unique TCRbeta CDR3 region, sequences were collapsed and filtered. T cell fraction was estimated by normalizing TCRbeta template counts to usable DNA, which was measured by amplifying reference genes present in all nucleated cells. Repertoire TCRs were annotated as SARS-CoV-2-specific by exact matching of V gene, CDR3 amino acid sequence and J gene to a known reactive TCR set. The reference SARS-CoV-2 TCR set came from MIRA and was filtered for enrichment in COVID-19-positive ImmuneCODE repertoires, removing public or cross-reactive TCRs. Using the MIRA antigens, annotated TCRs were further analysed by specific ORF or by position within an ORF. Breadth was defined as the number of annotated unique rearrangements divided by the total number of unique productive rearrangements, and depth was defined as the summed frequency of the annotated unique rearrangements. Two-sided Wilcoxon rank-sum tests were used to compare TCR breadth between groups. This is the immuneACCESS table as TCRdb keeps it, with only in-frame sequences that have V and J called. A part of the clones is gone; compared with another copy, unresolved V genes explain less than half, and the rest is unexplained. V and J calls and clone size follow that table, whereas D and trimming were derived from the DNA. The sample profile shows hundreds of thousands of clones; 75% to 90% of them were found once. The ten largest clones add up to about 4.6% of the sample.

The germline V gene gives CDR1 as SGHTA and CDR2 as FQGTGA. Relative to germline, V is missing 5 bases and J is missing 4 bases, with 7 bases of the junction outside any gene match. Its CDR3 holds 15 amino acids, cysteine through phenylalanine. Only the CDR3 DNA is retained, 45 bases long and in frame from the first base. The treatment or condition label of this sample denotes: around 19 received Ad26.COV2.S at low or high dose, single or two shots; 5 received placebo; per-sample allocation not given. Repertoires of vaccine and placebo recipients were sequenced from samples taken on day 63 after the first injection. Cohort 1b enrolled about 25 adults aged 18-55 years at a single site in Boston, USA, between 29 July and 7 August 2020. Ad26.COV2.S was a replication-incompetent adenovirus type 26 vector expressing a prefusion-stabilized SARS-CoV-2 spike protein from the original Wuhan strain. On this clone itself: The antigen this receptor binds is unknown. No much larger clonotype is one base removed from it; base qualities were not supplied.

The receptor comes from a person aged 18-65 years who received the Ad26.COV2.S COVID-19 vaccine or a placebo. Material: peripheral blood, obtained in a trial of Ad26.COV2.S vaccine versus placebo. The sequence joins TRBV7-3 to TRBJ2-5; 10 central bases correspond to TRBD1. The CDR3 region has the sequence CASSPGTGERETQYF. In nucleotides, the sequence is TGTGCCAGCAGCCCCGGGACAGGGGAGAGAGAGACCCAGTACTTC.